This TCR beta chain was observed in a study of response to subunit inactivated influenza vaccine. Points from the study as a whole: New T cells are recruited in small numbers by each seasonal influenza vaccination, according to the authors' suggestion.

One entry per CDR3 protein, called by TCRdb with MiXCR from the RT-PCR reads. The sample has more than 600,000 distinct CDR3 sequences, 15% to 20% seen once. This clonotype was picked up a small number of times. Its specificity is unknown. V was clipped by 8 bases and J by 5 bases, with 22 bases between them. CDR3 size: 15 residues. Germline CDR1 is MNHNS and CDR2 is SASEGT. This clonotype was sampled from a man aged 45-65 years who received an inactivated influenza vaccine. Here the sequenced sample was PBMCs from blood, taken 5 to 6 days after vaccination. V and J are TRBV6-1 and TRBJ2-7, with D tentatively TRBD2 (5 bases). This chain's CDR3 is CASSSRTRTSHEQYF. The CDR3 bases are TGTGCCAGCTCTAGCCGTACGAGAACCAGTCACGAGCAGTACTTC.